This passage covers 29 T cell receptor beta chains from one sample sequenced in a study of OX40 agonist ivuxolimab in advanced cancers. The assay was immunoSEQ multiplex PCR, and TCRdb's table has in-frame clones only and misses some. This table holds 69,000 or so clones, 85% found once. Sequences were derived from CD4+ or CD8+ T cells sorted from blood, sampled in a trial of the OX40 agonist ivuxolimab. These receptors originate from an adult with an advanced solid tumor such as melanoma, head and neck, liver or kidney cancer.

V gene TRBV15 combines with J gene TRBJ1-5; the D gene is possibly TRBD1 (6 bases). With 0 bases removed from V and 6 bases from J, the gap between germline ends came to 15 bases. This CDR3 is built from 16 residues. Per the germline V gene, CDR1 is LNHNV and CDR2 is YYDKDF (reference sequence). The CDR3 protein is CATSRDKAGAGQPQHF. CDR3 nucleotides: TGTGCCACCAGCAGAGATAAGGCAGGGGCCGGTCAGCCCCAGCATTTT.

V and J are TRBV10-3 and TRBJ1-6; 8 nucleotides match TRBD1. The CDR3 sequence is 14 residues long. Germline assignment: CDR1 ENHRY and CDR2 SYGVKD. V dropped 6 bases and J dropped 7; count of bases not matched to a gene: 5. The CDR3 DNA reads as TGTGCCATCAGCCAGGGGGCTGGAAATTCACCCCTCCACTTT. Protein sequence: CAISQGAGNSPLHF.

The rearrangement uses TRBV5-1 and TRBJ2-3, with a tentative D call TRBD2 (6 bases). The CDR3 has 15 residues. The V end was cut by 2 bases, the J end by 2 bases, with 12 bases between. CDR1 is SGHRS, CDR2 YFSETQ, per germline. DNA of the CDR3: TGCGCCAGCAGCTTTCCGGGACTCCCCACAGATACGCAGTATTTT. It is translated as CASSFPGLPTDTQYF.

The rearrangement links TRBV11-3 to TRBJ2-7, with TRBD1 identical over 7 bases. The CDR3 consists of 15 residues. After removal of 1 base from V and 2 bases from J, the junction contained 5 bases not matched to a gene. Germline V gives CDR1 SGHNT, CDR2 YENEEA. Here the CDR3 reads CASSLADRETYEQYF. The CDR3 DNA sequence: TGTGCCAGCAGCTTAGCTGACAGGGAGACCTACGAGCAGTACTTC.

This chain's CDR3 is CASSLQGNGETQYF. The CDR3 DNA is TGTGCCAGCAGCCTACAGGGGAACGGGGAGACCCAGTACTTC. This chain joins TRBV9 and TRBJ2-5; 7 nucleotides match TRBD1. This CDR3 contains 14 residues. J lost 5 bases, V lost 4 bases, and 8 bases had no gene match. The germline CDR1 and CDR2 sequences are SGDLS and YYNGEE.

The chain couples TRBV7-2 to TRBJ2-7; D unclear. The CDR3 length is 14 residues. The germline gives CDR1 SGHTA, CDR2 FQGNSA. V gave up 5 bases and J gave up 3 bases, with 14 bases separating them. In nucleotides, the CDR3 is TGTGCCAGCAGCCCTCGAATAGGTTTCTACGAGCAGTACTTC. Protein sequence: CASSPRIGFYEQYF.

The rearrangement links TRBV6-5 to TRBJ2-7; D is perhaps TRBD1 (6 bases). The CDR3 is 16 amino acids. V lost 0 bases and J lost 0, with 12 bases in between. Germline CDR1 is MNHEY and CDR2 is SVGAGI. CDR3 in DNA: TGTGCCAGCAGTTACTCCGGGACACCCGGCTCCTACGAGCAGTACTTC. It encodes CASSYSGTPGSYEQYF.

The CDR3 DNA follows: TGCAGCGTCGGGGAGGGGCGGAATGAAAAACTGTTTTTT. It codes for CSVGEGRNEKLFF. The rearrangement joins TRBV29-1 to TRBJ1-4; tentative D call: TRBD1 (5 bases). Trimming stripped 6 bases from V and 5 bases from J, with 13 bases between. The CDR3 length is 13 residues. CDR1 and CDR2 from the germline V gene are SQVTM and ANQGSEA.

The V and J genes are TRBV2 and TRBJ1-1, with a tentative D call TRBD1 (6 bases). Trimming took 6 bases from V and 3 from J, leaving 17 bases between them. Per the germline V gene, CDR1 is SNHLY and CDR2 is FYNNEI. There are 15 residues in the CDR3. CDR3 sequence reads: CASRGAIGGYTEAFF. The CDR3 DNA follows: TGTGCCAGCAGGGGGGCTATTGGGGGCTACACTGAAGCTTTCTTT.

V usage is TRBV10-3 and J usage is TRBJ2-3; 10 bases are shared with TRBD1. The CDR3 extends over 14 amino acids. Unmatched junction bases numbered 3, after V lost 4 bases and J lost 5 bases. The V gene's germline CDR1 is ENHRY and CDR2 SYGVKD. This CDR3 reads CAISARTGGDTQYF. Written as DNA, the CDR3 is TGTGCCATCAGTGCCCGGACAGGGGGAGATACGCAGTATTTT.

The V and J genes are TRBV10-3 and TRBJ2-1, with TRBD2 identical over 11 bases. The CDR3 sequence is 15 residues long. CDR1 and CDR2 from the germline V gene are ENHRY and SYGVKD. J was trimmed by 7 bases and V by 10 bases; bases with no gene match: 12. CDR3 sequence: CATNPTSGRGNEQFF. In DNA form, the CDR3 reads TGTGCCACAAACCCTACTAGCGGGAGAGGGAATGAGCAGTTCTTC.

V gene TRBV28 combines with J gene TRBJ1-6; 8 positions match TRBD1. Looked up from germline, CDR1 is MDHEN and CDR2 is SYDVKM. The CDR3 is 17 amino acids. V lost 5 bases to trimming and J lost 10 bases; unmatched junction nucleotides: 16. In DNA form, the CDR3 reads TGTGCCAGCAGTCCCGTCGCCGGGCAGGGGGCAGGGTCACCCCTCCACTTT. Amino acid sequence: CASSPVAGQGAGSPLHF.

About this clone: Other DNA sequences from this sample encode an identical CDR3 as well. V and J are TRBV7-9 and TRBJ2-2, with no clear D. There are 12 residues in the CDR3. CDR1 and CDR2 from the germline V gene are SEHNR and FQNEAQ (reference sequence). The V end lost 3 bases, the J end lost 4 bases, and 3 bases lay between the germline ends. CDR3 coding DNA: TGTGCCAGCAGCTTGAGCACCGGGGAGCTGTTTTTT. This codes for CASSLSTGELFF.

V usage is TRBV30 and J usage is TRBJ2-5; D is unclear. V lost 2 bases and J 4 bases, leaving 5 bases between the germline ends. Germline V gene sequence: CDR1 GTSNPN, CDR2 SVGIG (reference sequence). CDR3 size: 11 residues. The chain's CDR3 is CAWSSTETQYF. Here the CDR3 DNA reads TGTGCCTGGAGTTCAACAGAGACCCAGTACTTC. The full variable domain, in which reference TRBV30 and TRBJ2-5 provide the parts outside the CDR3, is SQTIHQWPATLVQPVGSPLSLECTVEGTSNPNLYWYRQAAGRGLQLLFYSVGIGQISSEVPQNLSASRPQDRQFILSSKKLLLSDSGFYLCAWSSTETQYFGPGTRLLVL.

A word on this clone: Other DNA sequences in the same sample also yield this CDR3. The V call is TRBV5-1, the J call TRBJ1-1; D remains ambiguous. V gave up 4 bases and J gave up 2 bases, with 3 bases separating them. Germline CDR1 SGHRS, CDR2 YFSETQ. The CDR3 runs to 11 residues. CDR3 DNA: TGCGCCAGCAGCCAAAACACTGAAGCTTTCTTT. Its protein is CASSQNTEAFF. Using reference TRBV5-1 and TRBJ1-1 for the parts outside the CDR3, the full variable domain is KAGVTQTPRYLIKTRGQQVTLSCSPISGHRSVSWYQQTPGQGLQFLFEYFSETQRNKGNFPGRFSGRQFSNSRSEMNVSTLELGDSALYLCASSQNTEAFFGQGTRLTVV.

V and J are TRBV5-8 and TRBJ1-4; no reliable D call. The CDR3 totals 15 residues. V shed 3 bases and J shed 4 bases, with 13 bases lying between them. Germline CDR1 is SGHTS and CDR2 is YDEGEE. The DNA for the CDR3 is TGTGCCAGCAGCTCGACGGCCCAGCTTAATGAAAAACTGTTTTTT. It codes for CASSSTAQLNEKLFF.

The rearrangement links TRBV5-1 to TRBJ2-3; D ambiguous. The V gene lost 6 bases and the J gene lost 4 bases, with 15 bases spanning the gap. Per the germline V gene, CDR1 is SGHRS and CDR2 is YFSETQ. The CDR3 has 14 residues. The DNA of the CDR3 is TGCGCCAGCATCGAAGGGCCGTGGGCAGATACGCAGTATTTT. It specifies CASIEGPWADTQYF.

The rearrangement links TRBV25-1 to TRBJ2-7, with 7 bases identical to TRBD1. CDR1 MGHDK and CDR2 SYGVNS come from the germline V gene. This CDR3 contains 14 residues. V gave up 4 bases and J gave up 0 bases; unmatched junction bases: 3. The chain's CDR3 is CASSGRTGSYEQYF. The DNA of the CDR3 is TGTGCCAGCAGTGGCCGGACAGGCTCCTACGAGCAGTACTTC.

The V gene is TRBV7-9, the J gene TRBJ1-2, with a tentative D call TRBD1 (6 bases). V was cut by 5 bases and J by 4 bases, with 17 bases left in between. CDR1 SEHNR and CDR2 FQNEAQ come from the germline V gene (reference sequence). This CDR3 is 15 amino acids long. The CDR3 loop reads CASSPRDTGGYGYTF. The CDR3 coding sequence is TGTGCCAGCAGCCCCCGGGACACCGGGGGCTATGGCTACACCTTC.

This chain joins TRBV6-5 and TRBJ2-5; TRBD2 aligns across 8 bases. The length of the CDR3 is 14 residues. Trimming took 6 bases from V and 2 from J; bases not matched to a gene: 5. CDR1 and CDR2 (germline): MNHEY, SVGAGI. Here the CDR3 reads CASRPGGGQETQYF. The CDR3 coding sequence is TGTGCCAGCAGGCCCGGGGGGGGACAAGAGACCCAGTACTTC.

The V call is TRBV4-1, the J call TRBJ1-3; unclear D gene. The germline V gene encodes CDR1 MGHRA and CDR2 YSYEKL. This CDR3 contains 15 residues. V shed 6 bases and J shed 0 bases, with 12 bases lying between them. The CDR3 DNA reads as TGCGCCAGCAGAATGCTGGGGATCTCTGGAAACACCATATATTTT. This translates into CASRMLGISGNTIYF.

The chain is built from TRBV9 and TRBJ1-3; D is uncertain. Trimming left V 10 bases short and J 1 base short, with 15 bases between. Germline loops: CDR1 SGDLS, CDR2 YYNGEE. The CDR3 is 14 amino acids. The CDR3 region is CAAGPGISGNTIYF. The CDR3 region has the DNA TGTGCCGCCGGACCGGGCATTTCTGGAAACACCATATATTTT.

This chain joins TRBV10-1 and TRBJ2-7; D call uncertain. The CDR3 has 11 amino acids. Germline V lookup: CDR1 WNHNN, CDR2 SYGVQD (reference sequence). Trimming cost V 4 bases and J 7 bases, with 8 bases left between them. The CDR3 is CASSAPGEQYF. Written as DNA, the CDR3 is TGCGCCAGCAGTGCGCCCGGTGAGCAGTACTTC.

The chain joins TRBV7-8 to TRBJ2-7, with D possibly being TRBD2 (6 bases). V was cut by 7 bases and J by 5 bases, with 12 bases left in between. CDR1 and CDR2 (germline): SGHVS, FQNEAQ. This CDR3 has 12 amino acids. CDR3 sequence (DNA): TGTGCCAGCACCGCTTCGGGAGACGAGCAGTACTTC. Translation gives CASTASGDEQYF.

The rearrangement joins TRBV5-6 to TRBJ2-1, with 9 bases that match TRBD2. The CDR3 loop spans 17 amino acids. The germline V gene has CDR1 SGHDT and CDR2 YYEEEE. V lost 1 base, J lost 1 base, and 6 bases stayed unmatched. CDR3 loop: CASSLLLAGWSYNEQFF. CDR3 nucleotides: TGTGCCAGCAGCTTGTTGCTAGCGGGGTGGTCCTACAATGAGCAGTTCTTC.

The V call is TRBV6-1, the J call TRBJ2-5, with 8 bases lining up with TRBD2. The V and J ends lost 10 bases and 6 bases, in that order; junction bases with no gene match: 13. CDR1 is MNHNS, CDR2 SASEGT, per germline. This CDR3 comprises 14 residues. In nucleotides, the CDR3 is TGTGCCACCAAACGCGGGGGGCAGGGAAAGACCCAGTACTTC. Its protein product is CATKRGGQGKTQYF.

This chain joins TRBV5-6 and TRBJ2-5, with D perhaps TRBD1 or TRBD2 (5 bases each). Per the germline V gene, CDR1 is SGHDT and CDR2 is YYEEEE. CDR3 size: 16 residues. Deletions cut 4 bases from V and 2 bases from J, with 18 bases between. The CDR3 DNA follows: TGTGCCAGCAGCCCCCGAGGGGTGAAAGGGCAAGAGACCCAGTACTTC. Protein product: CASSPRGVKGQETQYF.

V is TRBV28 and J is TRBJ2-7; tentatively, D is TRBD2 (6 bases). Germline CDR1 reads MDHEN; CDR2 reads SYDVKM. V dropped 7 bases and J dropped 0 bases, with 16 bases sitting between them. CDR3 size: 15 residues. Here the CDR3 reads CASNIPGLSSYEQYF. The CDR3 nucleotides are TGTGCCAGCAATATACCGGGACTGAGCTCCTACGAGCAGTACTTC.

In DNA form, the CDR3 reads TGTGCCAGCAGCCCTATGACTTTAGGACAGGGGCGATACATTCAGTACTTC. It yields the protein CASSPMTLGQGRYIQYF. The rearrangement links TRBV7-8 to TRBJ2-4, with 9 bases that match TRBD1. Germline V lookup: CDR1 SGHVS, CDR2 FQNEAQ. With V trimmed by 5 bases and J by 8 bases, 16 bases remained unmatched. This CDR3 has 17 residues.